Shown below are 32 T cell receptor beta chains from a single sample sequenced in a study of shared clonotypes between healthy human individuals. Method: immunoSEQ multiplex PCR; TCRdb's copy keeps in-frame clones and lacks some. The sample yields over 2 million clones, about nine tenths seen once. Sequenced sample: naive CD4+ T cells from PBMCs. The subset here: CD45RA+ positively selected. These receptors were obtained from a man between 18 and 29 years old in good health. Some clones in this sample may be carry-over from other donors' samples.

The chain couples TRBV5-1 to TRBJ2-5; the D is unclear. V lost 5 bases and J 4 bases, leaving 12 bases between the germline ends. The CDR3 has 13 amino acids. Looked up from germline, CDR1 is SGHRS and CDR2 is YFSETQ. CDR3 loop: CASRTVPGETQYF. The CDR3 DNA sequence: TGCGCCAGCAGAACGGTTCCCGGAGAGACCCAGTACTTC.

A note on this clone: Other nucleotide sequences in the sample specify the same CDR3. The chain recombines TRBV28 with TRBJ2-5, with D possibly matching TRBD1 (6 bases). V lost 6 bases, J lost 4 bases, and 12 bases lay in between. Germline CDR1 and CDR2: MDHEN and SYDVKM. CDR3 length equals 13 residues. The CDR3 here is CASSLRGSETQYF. CDR3 DNA sequence: TGTGCCAGCAGCCTCAGGGGCTCAGAGACCCAGTACTTC.

The chain combines TRBV7-9 with TRBJ2-1; D remains ambiguous. Trimming took 5 bases from V and 4 from J, leaving 18 bases between them. Germline loops: CDR1 SEHNR, CDR2 FQNEAQ (reference sequence). The CDR3 sequence is 16 residues long. CDR3 amino acids: CASSLQRLAEYNEQFF. CDR3 bases: TGTGCCAGCAGCCTCCAGAGGTTGGCCGAGTACAATGAGCAGTTCTTC.

The genes are TRBV7-2 and TRBJ2-3, with a weak D call TRBD2 (6 bases). Trimming left V 3 bases short and J 0 bases short, with 7 bases between. The CDR3 extends over 14 amino acids. Germline V lookup: CDR1 SGHTA, CDR2 FQGNSA. The CDR3 coding sequence is TGTGCCAGCAGCTTCGGGGGTAGCACAGATACGCAGTATTTT. This translates into CASSFGGSTDTQYF.

The chain joins TRBV27 to TRBJ1-1; tentatively, D is TRBD1 (6 bases). The ends were cut back, 6 bases at V and 7 bases at J, with 21 bases in the middle. The CDR3 contains 15 residues. Looked up from germline, CDR1 is MNHEY and CDR2 is SMNVEV (reference sequence). The CDR3 spells CASSAITNRASEAFF. The CDR3 bases are TGTGCCAGCAGCGCGATCACCAACAGGGCTAGTGAAGCTTTCTTT.

Details on this clone: The same CDR3 can be traced to other DNA sequences in this sample. The chain employs TRBV5-4 and TRBJ2-5, with a tentative D call TRBD2 (6 bases). Germline lookup yields CDR1 SGHNT and CDR2 YYREEE (reference sequence). The length of the CDR3 is 13 residues. V gave up 2 bases and J gave up 5 bases, with 10 bases separating them. The CDR3 is CASSLRAGETQYF. CDR3 DNA: TGTGCCAGCAGCTTAAGGGCGGGGGAGACCCAGTACTTC. Variable domain in full (rest from reference TRBV5-4 and TRBJ2-5): ETGVTQSPTHLIKTRGQQVTLRCSSQSGHNTVSWYQQALGQGPQFIFQYYREEENGRGNFPPRFSGLQFPNYSSELNVNALELDDSALYLCASSLRAGETQYFGPGTRLLVL.

The chain has TRBV28 and TRBJ2-6; D possibly corresponds to TRBD1 (5 bases). The germline V and J ends were trimmed by 8 bases and 0 bases, with 20 bases remaining between them. The germline V gene encodes CDR1 MDHEN and CDR2 SYDVKM. The CDR3 has 18 amino acids. The CDR3 DNA is TGTGCCAGCTTCGGAAGGTATGGGGCGAGCTCTGGGGCCAACGTCCTGACTTTC. It is translated as CASFGRYGASSGANVLTF.

The genes are TRBV4-1 and TRBJ1-3; D possibly uses TRBD1 or TRBD2 (5 bases each). The J call may be in error: the DNA end matches TRBJ2-2 better. The CDR3 length is 13 residues. Germline V CDR1 and CDR2: MGHRA, YSYEKL. CDR3 loop: CASSTARGAELFF. In DNA, the CDR3 is TGCGCCAGCAGCACAGCGCGAGGGGCGGAGCTGTTTTTT.

The rearrangement links TRBV18 to TRBJ1-2, with D tentatively TRBD1 (5 bases). From germline, CDR1 is KGHSH and CDR2 LQKENI. The CDR3 loop spans 14 amino acids. V shed 3 bases and J shed 8 bases, with 16 bases lying between them. CDR3 nucleotides: TGTGCCAGCTCACCTCAGGGTCAGGGAGCCGGCTACACCTTC. It encodes CASSPQGQGAGYTF.

This clone was seen only a few times. The genes are TRBV18 and TRBJ1-1; TRBD1 is a possible D gene (5 bases). CDR3 length: 16 amino acids. The ends were cut back, 3 bases at V and 4 bases at J, with 18 bases in the middle. CDR1 is KGHSH and CDR2 is LQKENI in the germline V gene. The CDR3 DNA is TGTGCCAGCTCACCTCCGTCCGGGACTCAAGGCACTGAAGCTTTCTTT. The encoded protein is CASSPPSGTQGTEAFF.

The chain couples TRBV2 to TRBJ2-7, with TRBD1 matching over 7 bases. Trimming cost V 1 base and J 5 bases; bases outside gene matches: 11. This CDR3 is built from 16 residues. CDR1 and CDR2 from the germline V gene are SNHLY and FYNNEI. The CDR3 bases are TGTGCCAGCAGTGAAGAACAGGGGCTCATCGGCCACGAGCAGTACTTC. Protein sequence: CASSEEQGLIGHEQYF.

For this clone: Other DNA sequences in the sample encode the same CDR3. The chain joins TRBV18 to TRBJ2-1, with D perhaps TRBD1 (6 bases). With 3 bases removed from V and 4 bases from J, the gap between germline ends came to 10 bases. Germline values: CDR1 KGHSH, CDR2 LQKENI. The CDR3 consists of 14 residues. The CDR3 DNA sequence: TGTGCCAGCTCACCTGACAGGACGTACAATGAGCAGTTCTTC. Residues: CASSPDRTYNEQFF.

J is TRBJ1-1 and V is TRBV27; D is undetermined. Trimming cost V 3 bases and J 5 bases, with 22 bases left between them. The CDR3 totals 17 residues. The germline V gene encodes CDR1 MNHEY and CDR2 SMNVEV (reference sequence). The CDR3 DNA sequence: TGTGCCAGCAGTTTGAAATTTACCTGGGAAATGGATACTGAAGCTTTCTTT. Amino acid sequence: CASSLKFTWEMDTEAFF.

The CDR3 DNA reads TGTGCCAGCAGTGAATTCCAGGGGGCGAGTGGCTACACCTTC. Its protein product is CASSEFQGASGYTF. The chain joins TRBV6-1 to TRBJ1-2; 8 bases align to TRBD1. Germline V CDR1 and CDR2: MNHNS, SASEGT. Trimming cost V 2 bases and J 7 bases; bases outside gene matches: 6. The CDR3 has 14 amino acids.

Concerning this clone itself: Other DNA sequences within the sample encode an identical CDR3. The chain couples TRBV19 to TRBJ2-1; no firm D call. V was clipped by 1 base and J by 10 bases, with 5 bases between them. CDR1 and CDR2 (germline): LNHDA, SQIVND (reference sequence). This CDR3 is 11 amino acids long. The DNA of the CDR3 is TGTGCCAGTAGTATAGCCAGGGAGCAGTTCTTC. This sequence encodes CASSIAREQFF. Full variable domain (missing parts from reference TRBV19 and TRBJ2-1): DGGITQSPKYLFRKEGQNVTLSCEQNLNHDAMYWYRQDPGQGLRLIYYSQIVNDFQKGDIAEGYSVSREKKESFPLTVTSAQKNPTAFYLCASSIAREQFFGPGTRLTVL.

This clone has a handful of counts. This sequence joins TRBV2 and TRBJ1-1, with TRBD1 matching over 8 bases. Germline CDR1 SNHLY, CDR2 FYNNEI. The CDR3 is 11 residues long. V was pared by 8 bases and J by 10 bases, with 6 bases of the junction left unmatched. The chain's CDR3 is CASGQGGRAFF. The CDR3 DNA sequence: TGTGCCAGCGGACAGGGCGGTCGAGCTTTCTTT.

This clone was seen just once. The chain joins TRBV29-1 to TRBJ2-3; D uncertain. The CDR3 runs to 13 residues. Germline V gives CDR1 SQVTM, CDR2 ANQGSEA. V dropped 4 bases and J dropped 0 bases, with 8 bases sitting between them. CDR3 sequence reads: CSVVVSSTDTQYF. CDR3 DNA: TGCAGCGTTGTTGTATCTAGCACAGATACGCAGTATTTT.

For the CDR3, the DNA is TGTGCCAGCAGACAGCTACCGGGCTACGAGCAGTACTTC. Translating gives CASRQLPGYEQYF. This chain uses TRBV28 with TRBJ2-7; D ambiguous. Per germline, CDR1 MDHEN and CDR2 SYDVKM. Trimming removed 6 bases from V and 3 bases from J, with 12 bases in between. The CDR3 loop spans 13 amino acids.

As for this clone: The same CDR3 also results from other DNA sequences found in this sample. The chain is built from TRBV5-1 and TRBJ2-1; 7 bases line up with TRBD1. Germline CDR1 is SGHRS and CDR2 is YFSETQ. The CDR3 sequence is 16 residues long. The trim removed 0 bases at V and 0 bases at J, leaving 3 bases unmatched. This CDR3 reads CASSLAGDSSYNEQFF. CDR3 sequence (DNA): TGCGCCAGCAGCTTGGCTGGGGACAGCTCCTACAATGAGCAGTTCTTC.

Worth noting for this clone: Distinct nucleotide sequences in the sample also encode this CDR3. The V call is TRBV18, the J call TRBJ1-5; D unclear. CDR3 length equals 13 residues. V was cut by 4 bases and J by 2 bases, with 6 bases left in between. Germline V gives CDR1 KGHSH, CDR2 LQKENI. CDR3 protein: CASSRSGNQPQHF. The CDR3 nucleotides read TGTGCCAGCTCACGGAGTGGCAATCAGCCCCAGCATTTT.

The rearrangement uses TRBV7-2 and TRBJ2-3; 7 bases map to TRBD1. From germline, CDR1 is SGHTA and CDR2 FQGNSA. The V gene end was trimmed by 1 base and the J gene end by 3 bases; junction bases not matched to a gene: 7. The CDR3 runs 16 residues. The CDR3 reads CASSLVVGQVTDTQYF. The CDR3 nucleotides are TGTGCCAGCAGCTTAGTGGTCGGACAGGTAACAGATACGCAGTATTTT.

The count of this clone is one. The chain employs TRBV7-9 and TRBJ2-7; 9 bases line up with TRBD2. The germline V gene has CDR1 SEHNR and CDR2 FQNEAQ (reference sequence). The CDR3 consists of 13 residues. V lost 3 bases and J lost 6; bases outside the gene matches: 3. The CDR3, as DNA: TGTGCCAGCAGCTTGCGGGAGGGCCTCGAGCAGTACTTC. This gives the protein CASSLREGLEQYF.

The chain recombines TRBV2 with TRBJ1-2, with unresolved D. Trimming shortened V by 8 bases and J by 8 bases, and 12 bases separated the two germline ends. Germline CDR1 reads SNHLY; CDR2 reads FYNNEI. The CDR3 contains 11 residues. CDR3 in amino acids: CASGSAGGYTF. The DNA of the CDR3 is TGTGCCAGCGGGTCGGCCGGGGGCTACACCTTC.

The rearrangement links TRBV7-9 to TRBJ2-7; 11 nucleotides agree with TRBD2. CDR1 SEHNR and CDR2 FQNEAQ come from the germline V gene (reference sequence). The CDR3 runs to 15 residues. J lost 7 bases, V lost 5 bases, and 10 bases had no gene match. In DNA form, the CDR3 reads TGTGCCAGCAGCCGTGGGACTAGCGGCAATCGGGAGCAGTACTTC. This translates into CASSRGTSGNREQYF. Combining the CDR3 with reference TRBV7-9 and TRBJ2-7 gives the whole variable domain DTGVSQNPRHKITKRGQNVTFRCDPISEHNRLYWYRQTLGQGPEFLTYFQNEAQLEKSRLLSDRFSAERPKGSFSTLEIQRTEQGDSAMYLCASSRGTSGNREQYFGPGTRLTVT.

The chain couples TRBV19 to TRBJ2-7; 11 bases are a match to TRBD2. V lost 6 bases and J lost 2; bases outside the gene matches: 6. The CDR3 is made up of 15 amino acids. Per the germline V gene, CDR1 is LNHDA and CDR2 is SQIVND (reference sequence). This chain's CDR3 is CASSHQTSGAYEQYF. CDR3 nucleotides: TGTGCCAGTAGCCACCAGACTAGCGGGGCCTACGAGCAGTACTTC.

V is TRBV25-1 and J is TRBJ1-1, with D possibly TRBD1 on 6 matching bases. The germline V and J ends were trimmed by 2 bases and 1 base, with 14 bases remaining between them. Germline V lookup: CDR1 MGHDK, CDR2 SYGVNS. CDR3 length: 16 amino acids. The CDR3 sequence is CASSESGDKKNTEAFF. CDR3 bases: TGTGCCAGCAGTGAAAGTGGGGACAAGAAGAACACTGAAGCTTTCTTT.

As concerns this clone: Within the sample, other DNA sequences also encode this same CDR3. J is TRBJ2-3 and V is TRBV20-1; D gene ambiguous. The CDR3 is made up of 11 amino acids. The V and J ends lost 1 base and 6 bases respectively, with 5 bases between them. The germline CDR1 and CDR2 sequences are DFQATT and SNEGSKA (reference sequence). Here the CDR3 DNA reads TGCAGTGCTAGAGTGGGGGATACGCAGTATTTT. Translating gives CSARVGDTQYF.

The chain joins TRBV27 to TRBJ2-7, with TRBD1 matching over 10 bases. The V gene's germline CDR1 is MNHEY and CDR2 SMNVEV (reference sequence). The CDR3 has 17 residues. Trimming removed 3 bases from V and 3 bases from J; junction bases left unmatched: 11. CDR3 sequence: CASSFFTSTGGGYEQYF. CDR3 in DNA: TGTGCCAGCAGTTTCTTCACATCGACAGGGGGCGGCTACGAGCAGTACTTC.

The rearrangement uses TRBV28 and TRBJ2-1; D might be TRBD2 (5 bases). Deletions cut 2 bases from V and 8 bases from J, with 13 bases between. Germline assignment: CDR1 MDHEN and CDR2 SYDVKM. CDR3 length equals 14 residues. The CDR3 nucleotides are TGTGCCAGCAGTTTAGGGCTAGCCTTCGATGAGCAGTTCTTC. Its translation is CASSLGLAFDEQFF.

The V and J genes are TRBV6-1 and TRBJ2-7; the D gene is possibly TRBD2 (6 bases). Looked up from germline, CDR1 is MNHNS and CDR2 is SASEGT. The CDR3 extends over 13 amino acids. With 4 bases removed from V and 4 bases from J, the gap between germline ends came to 11 bases. In DNA form, the CDR3 reads TGTGCCAGCAGTGTACTAGCAGAGTACGAGCAGTACTTC. As protein: CASSVLAEYEQYF.

The V gene is TRBV10-3, the J gene TRBJ2-7; D unclear. The CDR3 totals 15 residues. Germline V CDR1 and CDR2: ENHRY, SYGVKD. V was clipped by 0 bases and J by 0 bases, with 9 bases between them. In DNA form, the CDR3 reads TGTGCCATCAGTGAGTCAGAACAGTACTCCTACGAGCAGTACTTC. Translation: CAISESEQYSYEQYF.

For this clone: In the same sample, other DNA sequences code for this CDR3. V usage is TRBV29-1 and J usage is TRBJ1-3; no clear D. This CDR3 has 12 residues. Germline CDR1 reads SQVTM; CDR2 reads ANQGSEA. V dropped 2 bases and J dropped 4 bases, with 6 bases sitting between them. CDR3 protein: CSVERAGNTIYF. The DNA of the CDR3 is TGCAGCGTTGAAAGAGCCGGAAACACCATATATTTT.